The 7 T cell receptor beta chains below come from one sample, sequenced in a study of CD8 T cells in ankylosing spondylitis. Each CDR3 protein gets one entry after TCRdb re-called the 5' RACE reads with MiXCR. The sample contains roughly 120,000 distinct CDR3 sequences, roughly an eighth of which appear only once. Specimen: blood, either unsorted or a sorted T cell fraction (not recorded which). These receptors were taken from a female donor with ankylosing spondylitis or in good health (not recorded which).

This clonotype was seen many times. The chain uses TRBV29-1 and TRBJ2-3, with 7 bases lining up with TRBD2. Per germline, CDR1 SQVTM and CDR2 ANQGSEA. Trimming removed 6 bases from V and 9 bases from J; junction bases left unmatched: 9. The CDR3 is made up of 12 amino acids. The CDR3 region has the DNA TGCAGCGTCCGACTAGCCCCCGAGACGCAGTATTTT. It specifies CSVRLAPETQYF.

The chain recombines TRBV29-1 with TRBJ1-1; 7 nucleotides line up with TRBD1. The CDR3 runs 13 residues. Germline V gene data show CDR1 as SQVTM and CDR2 as ANQGSEA. J was trimmed by 1 base and V by 7 bases; bases with no gene match: 6. CDR3 DNA: TGCAGCGCCTTTACAGGGGAGAACACTGAAGCTTTCTTT. Residues: CSAFTGENTEAFF.

This clonotype was seen a few times. V is TRBV2 and J is TRBJ2-1; D possibly corresponds to TRBD2 (6 bases). V lost 8 bases to trimming and J lost 4 bases, with 21 bases between them. The CDR3 length is 16 residues. CDR1 and CDR2 from the germline V gene are SNHLY and FYNNEI. As DNA, the CDR3 is TGTGCCAGCCAACCACTCCTGGGAGGACCTTACAATGAGCAGTTCTTC. It specifies CASQPLLGGPYNEQFF.

The V call is TRBV6-1, the J call TRBJ2-2, with D unresolved. The V gene's germline CDR1 is MNHNS and CDR2 SASEGT. Trimming stripped 10 bases from V and 7 bases from J, with 22 bases between. The CDR3 has 15 residues. CDR3: CANSSAATVGGELFF. In DNA, the CDR3 is TGTGCCAACAGCAGCGCGGCTACGGTCGGCGGGGAGCTGTTTTTT.

Ten or more counts support this clonotype. This chain links TRBV7-9 with TRBJ1-2, with no clear D. Germline lookup yields CDR1 SEHNR and CDR2 FQNEAQ (reference sequence). This CDR3 comprises 13 residues. V shed 5 bases and J shed 3 bases, with 10 bases lying between them. Written as DNA, the CDR3 is TGTGCCAGCAGCCCGGACGGGCACTATGGCTACACCTTC. Translated: CASSPDGHYGYTF.

This chain uses TRBV3-1 with TRBJ2-5; the D gene is possibly TRBD2 (6 bases). Germline values: CDR1 LGHDT, CDR2 YNNKEL (reference sequence). Between the trimmed V and J ends, which lost 7 bases and 3 bases, there was a span of 24 bases. CDR3 size: 17 residues. CDR3 sequence: CASTKRASGRTKETQYF. The CDR3 DNA is TGTGCCAGCACCAAGCGGGCCAGCGGGCGTACCAAAGAGACCCAGTACTTC.

With regard to this clonotype: A read error is possible here, since a much larger clone lies one base away. This chain links TRBV29-1 with TRBJ1-1; TRBD1 might be the D (5 bases). V dropped 8 bases and J dropped 5 bases, with 18 bases sitting between them. CDR1 is SQVTM, CDR2 ANQGSEA, per germline. The CDR3 runs to 13 residues. CDR3 sequence (DNA): TGCAGCATCTACAGAACCCGGGGGACTGAAGCTTTCTTT. This translates into CSIYRTRGTEAFF.